These T cell receptor beta chains were read from a single sample in a study of blood T cell repertoires in COVID-19. The method was immunoSEQ multiplex PCR; TCRdb's version includes in-frame clones alone and lacks a portion of them. Among about 180,000 clones listed, about 90% were seen once. The sample was peripheral blood. The receptor set was obtained from a man aged 65 to 85 with active or convalescent COVID-19. CDR3s include the opening cysteine and the closing phenylalanine or tryptophan.

V gene	J gene	CDR3 protein
TRBV3-1/TRBV3-2	TRBJ2-3	CASSQQRGGTDTQYF
TRBV30	TRBJ1-5	CAWSRGNQEPQHF
TRBV4-3	TRBJ2-1	CASSQQIAGLRNEQFF
TRBV18	TRBJ1-5	CASSPAGTTGVQPQHF
TRBV19	TRBJ2-7	CASSMGRDITSYEQYF
TRBV21-1	TRBJ1-2	CASLRVKGGYTF
TRBV7-2	TRBJ1-1	CASSLDPPSGRTEAFF
TRBV6-5	TRBJ1-2	CASSTRTGWGGYTF
TRBV12-3/TRBV12-4	TRBJ1-2	CASTMDSRYGYTF
TRBV10-2	TRBJ2-1	CASSEWGREGYNEQFF
TRBV9	TRBJ1-5	CASSGGQGALEPQHF
TRBV27	TRBJ2-1	CASSLTGPIYNEQFF
TRBV6-5	TRBJ2-7	CASSYDRTYEQYF
TRBV7-2	TRBJ1-2	CASSPERVHGYTF
TRBV18	TRBJ1-2	CASSITQFYGYTF
TRBV6-5	TRBJ2-2	CAITGVNTGELFF
TRBV15	TRBJ2-7	CATSRDRLAGANHEQYF
TRBV27	TRBJ2-1	CASSRDRAIPGNEQFF
TRBV5-1	TRBJ1-5	CASSLGFGENSPQHF
TRBV19	TRBJ1-6	CASRHGQGLYNSPLHF
TRBV6-5	TRBJ1-5	CASSSDRDNQPQHF
TRBV10-1	TRBJ2-7	CASSEGGGEQYF
TRBV18	TRBJ1-5	CASSPRDRGPVNQPQHF
TRBV5-1	TRBJ2-7	CASRPALAGAGEQYF
TRBV2	TRBJ2-7	CASRFRDNSYEQYF
TRBV27	TRBJ2-7	CASSLREGPYEQYF
TRBV6-5	TRBJ2-7	CASAWGQAAYEQYF
TRBV7-8	TRBJ1-3	CASSGQGFGNTIYF
TRBV6-5	TRBJ1-1	CASRDRYTEAFF
TRBV20-1	TRBJ1-5	CSASGPGNQPQHF
TRBV6-5	TRBJ1-1	CASGRVNTEAFF
TRBV5-1	TRBJ2-7	CASSLGQGVPNEQYF
TRBV28	TRBJ2-1	CASSLARDRQFF
TRBV28	TRBJ1-5	CASRGPGQGKHF
TRBV18	TRBJ1-1	CASSGVTGQGNTEAFF
TRBV6-2/TRBV6-3	TRBJ2-2	CASSLGQGVGGELFF
TRBV9	TRBJ2-7	CASSVGGRGAYYEQYF
TRBV27	TRBJ1-2	CASSRWGGGGDRINYGYTF
TRBV19	TRBJ2-7	CATSRTGVKHEQYF
TRBV2	TRBJ1-1	CASRRQGNTEAFF
TRBV9	TRBJ2-1	CASSVQGGEQFF
TRBV19	TRBJ2-2	CASTRQGSGTGELFF